The 27 T cell receptor beta chains below all came from one sample that was sequenced in a study of spatial heterogeneity in lung cancer. Time point given: sample taken at primary tumor resection. Whole RNA, which was extracted from tumor, nontumor lung tissue or frozen PBMC, was sequenced without any cell sorting. TCRdb analysed the 5' RACE reads with MiXCR anew, one entry per CDR3 protein. The top ten clones hold roughly 15% of a sample with about 60,000 distinct CDR3 sequences, 7.5% to 8.5% of them seen once. The starting material was PBMCs, obtained at surgery. The receptors originated from a female donor with early-stage non-small cell lung cancer.

This clonotype occurred many times. The gene calls are TRBV5-6 and TRBJ1-1; 7 bases align to TRBD1. Germline V gene data show CDR1 as SGHDT and CDR2 as YYEEEE. The CDR3 length is 15 residues. With V trimmed by 4 bases and J by 4 bases, 10 bases remained unmatched. The CDR3 sequence: CASSQPQGLRTEAFF. CDR3 coding DNA: TGTGCCAGCAGCCAACCACAGGGGCTGCGCACTGAAGCTTTCTTT.

The chain recombines TRBV20-1 with TRBJ2-1; 16 bases match TRBD2. Germline-derived CDR1 and CDR2 are DFQATT and SNEGSKA (reference sequence). The CDR3 extends over 12 amino acids. The CDR3 DNA reads as TGCAGGGGACTAGCGGGGGGGCAGGAGCAGTTCTTC. This encodes CRGLAGGQEQFF.

This clonotype was seen more than once but under ten times. The chain has TRBV25-1 and TRBJ1-1; D is undetermined. Germline V gene lookup returns CDR1 MGHDK and CDR2 SYGVNS. This CDR3 has 14 residues. Trimming left V 2 bases short and J 5 bases short, with 12 bases between. The CDR3 coding sequence is TGTGCCAGCAGTGAAGAATCTGGGTGGACTGAAGCTTTCTTT. Its protein is CASSEESGWTEAFF.

This clonotype has at least ten counts. The CDR3 spells CASSLSTGEIADTQYF. The DNA of the CDR3 is TGTGCCAGCAGTTTATCGACAGGGGAAATTGCAGATACGCAGTATTTT. V is TRBV27 and J is TRBJ2-3; TRBD1 aligns across 8 bases. V lost 0 bases to trimming and J lost 4 bases; unmatched junction nucleotides: 6. The CDR3 has 16 residues. CDR1 and CDR2 (germline): MNHEY, SMNVEV (reference sequence).

This clonotype was detected many times. The gene calls are TRBV12-3 or TRBV12-4 and TRBJ1-1, with D maybe TRBD1 (5 bases). This CDR3 region has 13 residues. Trimming removed 4 bases from V and 1 base from J, with 7 bases in between. The CDR3 DNA reads TGTGCCAGCAGTTCCGGACAGAACACTGAAGCTTTCTTT. This codes for CASSSGQNTEAFF.

This clonotype has a count of ten or more. This chain links TRBV3-1 with TRBJ1-2, with D hard to call. CDR1 and CDR2 from the germline V gene are LGHDT and YNNKEL (reference sequence). The CDR3 is 15 amino acids. V lost 0 bases and J 4 bases, leaving 12 bases between the germline ends. The DNA for the CDR3 is TGTGCCAGCAGCCAAGAGCTTGGCAGATCCTATGGCTACACCTTC. It yields the protein CASSQELGRSYGYTF.

V usage is TRBV20-1 and J usage is TRBJ2-7; 11 nucleotides agree with TRBD1. J lost 5 bases, V lost 5 bases, and 8 bases had no gene match. This CDR3 contains 14 residues. In germline, CDR1 is DFQATT, CDR2 SNEGSKA (reference sequence). For the CDR3, the DNA is TGCAGTGCTTGTAGGACAGGGGGCACGGACGAGCAGTACTTC. This sequence encodes CSACRTGGTDEQYF.

This clonotype was seen more than once but under ten times. V gene TRBV19 combines with J gene TRBJ1-2, with a possible D match to TRBD1 (5 bases). The CDR3 runs 17 residues. Germline assignment: CDR1 LNHDA and CDR2 SQIVND (reference sequence). V was trimmed by 7 bases and J by 5 bases, leaving 26 bases between them. As DNA, the CDR3 is TGTGCCAGTACCCAACATGGGGCACCGTCTAGCTTATATGGCTACACCTTC. It translates to CASTQHGAPSSLYGYTF.

J is TRBJ2-3 and V is TRBV20-1; 12 nucleotides align to TRBD2. Germline values: CDR1 DFQATT, CDR2 SNEGSKA (reference sequence). The CDR3 is 16 amino acids. V shed 2 bases, J shed 5 bases, and the junction held 8 bases outside the gene matches. CDR3 bases: TGCAGTGCTAGAAGTCTAGCGGGGGGGCTTGGAGATACGCAGTATTTT. This encodes CSARSLAGGLGDTQYF.

Only a few counts were recorded for this clonotype. This chain uses TRBV28 with TRBJ1-5; D is unclear. CDR3 size: 12 residues. Deletions cut 3 bases from V and 4 bases from J, with 4 bases between. Germline V gives CDR1 MDHEN, CDR2 SYDVKM. This CDR3 is CASSFENQPQHF. Written as DNA, the CDR3 is TGTGCCAGCAGTTTTGAGAATCAGCCCCAGCATTTT. Full variable domain (missing parts from reference TRBV28 and TRBJ1-5): DVKVTQSSRYLVKRTGEKVFLECVQDMDHENMFWYRQDPGLGLRLIYFSYDVKMKEKGDIPEGYSVSREKKERFSLILESASTNQTSMYLCASSFENQPQHFGDGTRLSIL.

This clonotype was detected ten times or more. The CDR3 DNA follows: TGCGCCAGCAGCTTGCTACAGGCGAACACTGAAGCTTTCTTT. It specifies CASSLLQANTEAFF. The V call is TRBV5-1, the J call TRBJ1-1; D is perhaps TRBD1 (5 bases). Germline CDR1 SGHRS, CDR2 YFSETQ. The length of the CDR3 is 14 residues. V was trimmed by 1 base and J by 1 base, leaving 8 bases between them.

In the case of this clonotype: This may stem from a read error, because a much larger clone lies one nucleotide away. J is TRBJ1-3 and V is TRBV5-1, with D unresolved. Germline V gives CDR1 SGHRS, CDR2 YFSETQ. The CDR3 totals 15 residues. CDR3 residues: CVSSLIDFSGNTIYF. CDR3 in DNA: TGCGTCAGCAGCTTGATAGACTTCTCTGGAAACACCATATATTTT. Together with reference TRBV5-1 and TRBJ1-3, the CDR3 gives the full variable domain: KAGVTQTPRYLIKTRGQQVTLSCSPISGHRSVSWYQQTPGQGLQFLFEYFSETQRNKGNFPGRFSGRQFSNSRSEMNVSTLELGDSALYLCVSSLIDFSGNTIYFGEGSWLTVV.

This clonotype was counted a few times. J is TRBJ2-7 and V is TRBV5-1; 8 positions agree with TRBD1. Looked up from germline, CDR1 is SGHRS and CDR2 is YFSETQ. V gave up 0 bases and J gave up 0 bases; unmatched junction bases: 2. This CDR3 is built from 15 residues. CDR3 region: CASSLGTGSSYEQYV. The CDR3 DNA reads as TGCGCCAGCAGCTTGGGGACAGGGAGCTCCTACGAGCAGTACGTC.

The chain links TRBV7-3 to TRBJ2-3, with D possibly matching TRBD2 (6 bases). Germline lookup yields CDR1 SGHTA and CDR2 FQGTGA. Trimming stripped 5 bases from V and 3 bases from J, with 12 bases between. CDR3 length: 14 amino acids. CDR3 amino acids: CASSMGLPTDTQYF. CDR3 nucleotides: TGTGCCAGCAGCATGGGACTTCCAACAGATACGCAGTATTTT.

This clonotype was seen at least ten times. The genes are TRBV7-2 and TRBJ1-2; D perhaps matches TRBD1 (6 bases). Per the germline V gene, CDR1 is SGHTA and CDR2 is FQGNSA. The CDR3 loop spans 14 amino acids. V lost 5 bases and J lost 2, with 12 bases in between. CDR3 protein: CASSPAGTNYGYTF. In DNA form, the CDR3 reads TGTGCCAGCAGCCCAGCTGGGACAAACTATGGCTACACCTTC.

This clonotype was recorded a few times. The chain couples TRBV28 to TRBJ1-2, with unresolved D. Germline V gene data show CDR1 as MDHEN and CDR2 as SYDVKM. The length of the CDR3 is 15 residues. Trimming removed 2 bases at V and 0 bases at J, with 10 bases between. The CDR3 region is CASSLLETTNYGYTF. CDR3 nucleotide sequence: TGTGCCAGCAGTTTACTGGAGACAACTAACTATGGCTACACCTTC.

At least ten counts were recorded for this clonotype. The gene calls are TRBV20-1 and TRBJ2-3; 7 bases are a match to TRBD2. Germline V gene lookup returns CDR1 DFQATT and CDR2 SNEGSKA (reference sequence). V shed 6 bases and J 5 bases; nucleotides not matched to a gene: 14. The CDR3 has 15 amino acids. This CDR3 is CSAAHVRGEGDTQYF. CDR3 bases: TGCAGTGCGGCCCACGTCCGAGGGGAGGGAGATACGCAGTATTTT.

This clonotype was recorded a few times. The chain couples TRBV23-1 to TRBJ2-7; the D gene is possibly TRBD1 (5 bases). TRBV23-1 is treated as an ORF (open reading frame) with a function not yet certain. The CDR3 is made up of 17 amino acids. V dropped 7 bases and J dropped 0 bases, with 22 bases sitting between them. CDR3 amino acids: CASIPRRQSSSSYEQYV. Here the CDR3 DNA reads TGCGCCAGCATACCCCGTAGACAGTCCTCCAGCTCCTACGAGCAGTACGTC.

This clonotype was detected many times. The J gene is TRBJ2-1, the V gene TRBV7-8, with a tentative D call TRBD2 (5 bases). The CDR3 is made up of 14 amino acids. V shed 3 bases and J shed 4 bases, with 10 bases lying between them. The V gene's germline CDR1 is SGHVS and CDR2 FQNEAQ. For the CDR3, the DNA is TGTGCCAGCAGCTTTCCGGACTTTTACAATGAGCAGTTCTTC. Translation gives CASSFPDFYNEQFF.

This clonotype was recorded many times. J is TRBJ1-1 and V is TRBV9, with D possibly TRBD1 on 5 matching bases. CDR1 is SGDLS, CDR2 YYNGEE, per germline. Trimming removed 3 bases at V and 0 bases at J, with 15 bases between. This CDR3 comprises 16 residues. Here the CDR3 reads CASSAHQGLMNTEAFF. The CDR3 DNA follows: TGTGCCAGCAGCGCTCATCAGGGTCTCATGAACACTGAAGCTTTCTTT.

This clonotype was detected ten times or more. The V and J genes are TRBV11-2 and TRBJ2-4, with unresolved D. The CDR3 is 14 amino acids. Trimming shortened V by 0 bases and J by 10 bases, and 13 bases separated the two germline ends. Germline CDR1 SGHAT, CDR2 FQNNGV. The CDR3 region has the DNA TGTGCCAGCAGCTTAGAGTTGGGTGGGGAAATTCAGTACTTC. This encodes CASSLELGGEIQYF.

This clonotype was counted between two and nine times. This chain uses TRBV12-5 with TRBJ2-5; D ambiguous. The germline V gene encodes CDR1 LGHNT and CDR2 FRNRAP. The CDR3 extends over 13 amino acids. Trimming removed 4 bases from V and 6 bases from J, with 12 bases in between. DNA for the CDR3: TGTGCTAGTGGTTCCGACGTAGGTCAGACCCAGTACTTC. This encodes CASGSDVGQTQYF.

This clonotype appeared a few times. The J gene is TRBJ1-5, the V gene TRBV10-3, with D uncertain. Germline V gene sequence: CDR1 ENHRY, CDR2 SYGVKD. The V end lost 2 bases, the J end lost 2 bases, and 10 bases lay between the germline ends. This CDR3 has 15 residues. The DNA of the CDR3 is TGTGCCATCAGTGAGGGAGGGATGGGCAATCAGCCCCAGCATTTT. As protein: CAISEGGMGNQPQHF.

In this sample, this clonotype turned up a few times. V usage is TRBV7-2 and J usage is TRBJ1-3; D is possibly TRBD1 (5 bases). CDR1 is SGHTA and CDR2 is FQGNSA in the germline V gene. V was trimmed by 4 bases and J by 0 bases, leaving 10 bases between them. The CDR3 spans 15 residues. The CDR3 nucleotides are TGTGCCAGCAGCTGGGCAGGGCGCTCTGGAAACACCATATATTTT. It is translated as CASSWAGRSGNTIYF.

This clonotype has ten or more counts. V is TRBV5-1 and J is TRBJ1-5, with 12 bases matching TRBD1. Germline CDR1 is SGHRS and CDR2 is YFSETQ. This CDR3 is built from 17 residues. V lost 0 bases, J lost 6 bases, and 7 bases stayed unmatched. CDR3 DNA sequence: TGCGCCAGCAGCTTGGGCGGGGGACAGGGGGCGGCTCAGCCCCAGCATTTT. This codes for CASSLGGGQGAAQPQHF.

This clonotype showed up many times. The rearrangement links TRBV11-2 to TRBJ2-7, with 7 bases that match TRBD2. Germline values: CDR1 SGHAT, CDR2 FQNNGV. J was trimmed by 4 bases and V by 5 bases; bases with no gene match: 8. The length of the CDR3 is 14 residues. CDR3 DNA: TGTGCCAGCAGCGGCGGGAGTCCCGGGTACGAGCAGTACGTC. It is translated as CASSGGSPGYEQYV.

This clonotype was picked up a small number of times. V is TRBV11-3 and J is TRBJ2-1; 11 nucleotides agree with TRBD2. Germline CDR1 reads SGHNT; CDR2 reads YENEEA. The length of the CDR3 is 13 residues. Trimming removed 6 bases from V and 14 bases from J; junction bases left unmatched: 9. CDR3 sequence: CASSNSGRATKFF. The CDR3 region has the DNA TGTGCCAGCAGTAATAGCGGGAGGGCCACAAAGTTCTTC.